The clone carrying this T cell receptor (beta chain) came up a few times. The antigen is not known. This record comes from a study of OX40 agonist ivuxolimab in advanced cancers. Study as a whole: Patients received the agonistic anti-OX40 (CD134) antibody ivuxolimab. Every 2 weeks, patients received ivuxolimab intravenously, dosed at 0.01 to 10 mg/kg.

The data were produced by immunoSEQ multiplex PCR, yet TCRdb's version contains in-frame clones alone and is incomplete. The table includes roughly 73,000 clones, 88% detected once. There are 16 residues in the CDR3. V was cut by 0 bases and J by 1 base, with 9 bases left in between. Germline-derived CDR1 and CDR2 are MNHEY and SMNVEV (reference sequence). Study results and limitations: In the expanded peripheral T cells, antigen specificity was never determined.

Sample: CD4+ or CD8+ T cells sorted from blood, taken in a trial of the OX40 agonist ivuxolimab. The rearrangement links TRBV27 to TRBJ1-4, with unresolved D. This receptor was obtained from an adult with an advanced solid tumor such as melanoma, head and neck, liver or kidney cancer. CDR3 region: CASSLSFPGTNEKLFF. In DNA form, the CDR3 reads TGTGCCAGCAGTTTATCGTTTCCAGGAACTAATGAAAAACTGTTTTTT.